This T cell receptor (beta chain) derives from a study of cytomegalovirus exposure and HLA in healthy donors. PCR amplification relied on 60 Vbeta primers (plus 13 Jbeta primers). The protocol was immunoSEQ multiplex PCR, while the TCRdb copy is restricted to in-frame clones and leaves out a portion. The sample consists of roughly 170,000 clones, 77% of them appearing once. The CDR3 is 12 amino acids. Trimming left V 7 bases short and J 5 bases short, with 12 bases between. Germline V lookup: CDR1 MDHEN, CDR2 SYDVKM. Points from the study as a whole: Among the sequence variants, a highly shared cluster was likely an artifact of sequencing. An apparent linkage of common viral pathogens to several of the most significant clusters emerged in a later analysis. For most subjects, TCR beta sequences were reported to predict HLA-A and HLA-B alleles with accuracy.

In its sample, this clone was seen a few times. Its antigen is still unknown. Specimen: PBMCs. This chain links TRBV28 with TRBJ2-7; possibly TRBD1 for D (6 bases). This TCR was sampled from a woman in her twenties or thirties in good health and CMV-seropositive. Here the CDR3 reads CASTEGDHEQYF. The CDR3 DNA reads as TGTGCCAGCACCGAGGGGGACCACGAGCAGTACTTC.